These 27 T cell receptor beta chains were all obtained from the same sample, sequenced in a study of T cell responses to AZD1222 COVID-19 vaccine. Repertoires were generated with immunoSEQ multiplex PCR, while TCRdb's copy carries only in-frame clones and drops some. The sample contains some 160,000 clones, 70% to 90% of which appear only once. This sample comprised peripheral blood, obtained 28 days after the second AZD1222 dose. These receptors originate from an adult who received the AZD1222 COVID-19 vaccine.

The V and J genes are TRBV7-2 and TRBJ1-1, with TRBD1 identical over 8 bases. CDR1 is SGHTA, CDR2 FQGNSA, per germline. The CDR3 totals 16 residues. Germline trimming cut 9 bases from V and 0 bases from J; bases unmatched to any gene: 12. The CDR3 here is CASRSQGAQLNTEAFF. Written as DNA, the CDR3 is TGTGCCAGTCGCTCTCAGGGGGCTCAATTGAACACTGAAGCTTTCTTT.

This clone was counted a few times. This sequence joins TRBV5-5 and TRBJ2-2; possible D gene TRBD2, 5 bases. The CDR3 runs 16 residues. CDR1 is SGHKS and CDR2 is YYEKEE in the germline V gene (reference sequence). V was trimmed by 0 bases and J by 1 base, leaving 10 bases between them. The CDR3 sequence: CASSLADSGNTGELFF. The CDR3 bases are TGTGCCAGCAGCTTGGCGGACTCTGGGAACACCGGGGAGCTGTTTTTT.

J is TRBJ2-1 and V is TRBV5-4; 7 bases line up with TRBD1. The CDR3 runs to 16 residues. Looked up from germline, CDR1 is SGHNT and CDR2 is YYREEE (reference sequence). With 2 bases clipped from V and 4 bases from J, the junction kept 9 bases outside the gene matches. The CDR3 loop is CASSLSWTGRYNEQFF. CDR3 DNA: TGTGCCAGCAGCTTATCTTGGACAGGTAGATACAATGAGCAGTTCTTC.

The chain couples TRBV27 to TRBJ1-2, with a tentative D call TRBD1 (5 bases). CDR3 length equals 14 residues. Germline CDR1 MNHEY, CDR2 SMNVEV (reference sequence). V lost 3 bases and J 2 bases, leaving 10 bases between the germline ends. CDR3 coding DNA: TGTGCCAGCAGTTTTCGGGCAGGGAACTATGGCTACACCTTC. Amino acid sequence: CASSFRAGNYGYTF.

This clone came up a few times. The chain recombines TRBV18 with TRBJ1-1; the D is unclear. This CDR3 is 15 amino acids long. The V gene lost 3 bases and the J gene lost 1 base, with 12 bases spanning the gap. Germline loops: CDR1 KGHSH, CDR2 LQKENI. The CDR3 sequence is CASSPQRSRNTEAFF. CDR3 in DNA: TGTGCCAGCTCACCCCAGAGGAGCAGGAACACTGAAGCTTTCTTT.

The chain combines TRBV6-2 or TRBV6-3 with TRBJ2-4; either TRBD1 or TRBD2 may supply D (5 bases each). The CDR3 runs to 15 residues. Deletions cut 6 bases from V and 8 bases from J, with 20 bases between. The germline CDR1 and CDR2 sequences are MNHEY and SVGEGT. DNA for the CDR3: TGTGCCAGCAGCGACGACAGCAGAGCGGTGCACATTCAGTACTTC. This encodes CASSDDSRAVHIQYF.

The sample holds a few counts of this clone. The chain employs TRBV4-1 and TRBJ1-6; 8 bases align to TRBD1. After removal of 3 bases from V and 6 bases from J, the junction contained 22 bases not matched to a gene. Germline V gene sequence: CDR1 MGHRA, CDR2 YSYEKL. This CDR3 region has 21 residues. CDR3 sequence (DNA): TGCGCCAGCAGCCAGGGACTACAAGATCTGAGCCCAGGGGGCACTAATTCACCCCTCCACTTT. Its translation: CASSQGLQDLSPGGTNSPLHF.

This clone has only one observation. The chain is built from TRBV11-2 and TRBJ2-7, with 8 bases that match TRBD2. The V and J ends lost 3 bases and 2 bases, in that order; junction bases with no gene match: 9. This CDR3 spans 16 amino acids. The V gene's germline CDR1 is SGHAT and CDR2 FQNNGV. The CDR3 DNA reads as TGTGCCAGCAGCTTGACGGGGGGGCTAGGGACCTACGAGCAGTACTTC. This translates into CASSLTGGLGTYEQYF.

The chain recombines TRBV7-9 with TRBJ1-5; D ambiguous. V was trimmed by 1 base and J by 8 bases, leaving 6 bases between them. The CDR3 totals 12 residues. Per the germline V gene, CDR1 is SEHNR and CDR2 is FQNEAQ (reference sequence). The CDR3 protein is CASSLEVEPQHF. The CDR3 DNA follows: TGTGCCAGCAGCTTAGAGGTAGAGCCCCAGCATTTT.

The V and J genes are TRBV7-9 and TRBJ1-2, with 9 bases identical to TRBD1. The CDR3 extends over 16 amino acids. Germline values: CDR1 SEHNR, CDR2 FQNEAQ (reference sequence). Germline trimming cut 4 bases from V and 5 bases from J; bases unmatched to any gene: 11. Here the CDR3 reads CASSSTRRDRAYGYTF. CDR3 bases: TGTGCCAGCAGCTCGACTCGCCGGGACAGGGCATATGGCTACACCTTC.

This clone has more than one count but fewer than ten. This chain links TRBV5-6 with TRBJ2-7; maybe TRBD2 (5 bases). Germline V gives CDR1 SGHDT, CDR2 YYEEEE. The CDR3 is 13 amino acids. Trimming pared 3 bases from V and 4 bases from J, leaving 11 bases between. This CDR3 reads CASSWGGSYEQYF. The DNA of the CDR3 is TGTGCCAGCAGCTGGGGTGGGAGTTACGAGCAGTACTTC.

CDR3 DNA sequence: TGTGCCGCCCTCGGGGAAGACTACGAGCAGTACTTC. Amino acids: CAALGEDYEQYF. V is TRBV10-3 and J is TRBJ2-7; TRBD2 might be the D (5 bases). V dropped 11 bases and J dropped 3 bases, with 14 bases sitting between them. Germline lookup yields CDR1 ENHRY and CDR2 SYGVKD. The CDR3 runs 12 residues.

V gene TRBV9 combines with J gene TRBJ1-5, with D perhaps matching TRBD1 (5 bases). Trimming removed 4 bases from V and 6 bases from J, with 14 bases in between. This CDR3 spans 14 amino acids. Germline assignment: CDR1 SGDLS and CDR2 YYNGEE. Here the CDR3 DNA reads TGTGCCAGCAGCCCCCAGGGTTTAGGTCAGCCCCAGCATTTT. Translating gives CASSPQGLGQPQHF.

CDR3 residues: CASSLDSRAYEQYF. CDR3 coding DNA: TGCGCCAGCAGCTTGGACAGCAGAGCCTACGAGCAGTACTTC. This chain connects TRBV5-1 to TRBJ2-7; D unresolved. Germline values: CDR1 SGHRS, CDR2 YFSETQ. The V and J ends lost 0 bases and 2 bases respectively, with 9 bases between them. The CDR3 totals 14 residues. The entire variable domain, with the rest obtained from reference TRBV5-1 and TRBJ2-7, is as follows: KAGVTQTPRYLIKTRGQQVTLSCSPISGHRSVSWYQQTPGQGLQFLFEYFSETQRNKGNFPGRFSGRQFSNSRSEMNVSTLELGDSALYLCASSLDSRAYEQYFGPGTRLTVT.

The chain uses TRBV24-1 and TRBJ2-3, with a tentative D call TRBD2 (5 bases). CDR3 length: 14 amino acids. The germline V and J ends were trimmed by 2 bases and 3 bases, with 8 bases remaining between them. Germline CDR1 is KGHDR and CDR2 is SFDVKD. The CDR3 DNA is TGTGCCACCAGTGATTCAAGCGGAACAGATACGCAGTATTTT. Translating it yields CATSDSSGTDTQYF.

The CDR3 DNA reads TGTGCCAGCACCGACGCGGGCAACTATGGCTACACCTTC. This translates into CASTDAGNYGYTF. The gene calls are TRBV2 and TRBJ1-2; D uncertain. The V gene lost 7 bases and the J gene lost 2 bases, with 11 bases spanning the gap. This CDR3 has 13 residues. Germline CDR1 SNHLY, CDR2 FYNNEI.

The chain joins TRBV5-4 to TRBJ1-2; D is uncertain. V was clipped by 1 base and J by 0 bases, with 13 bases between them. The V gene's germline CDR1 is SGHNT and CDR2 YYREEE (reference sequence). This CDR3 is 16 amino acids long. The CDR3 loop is CASSLFGVGPNYGYTF. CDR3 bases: TGTGCCAGCAGCTTGTTCGGGGTAGGCCCTAACTATGGCTACACCTTC.

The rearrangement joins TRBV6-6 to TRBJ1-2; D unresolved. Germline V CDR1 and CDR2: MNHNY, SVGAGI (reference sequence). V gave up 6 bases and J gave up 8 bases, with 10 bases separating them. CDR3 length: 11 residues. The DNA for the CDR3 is TGTGCCAGCAGCGTCGCGGGGGGCTACACCTTC. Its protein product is CASSVAGGYTF.

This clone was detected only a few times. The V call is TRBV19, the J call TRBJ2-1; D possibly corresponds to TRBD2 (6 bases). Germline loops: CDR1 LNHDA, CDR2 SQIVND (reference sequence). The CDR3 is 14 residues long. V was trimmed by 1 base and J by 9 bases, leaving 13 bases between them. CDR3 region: CASSIVSEGFEQFF. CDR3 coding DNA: TGTGCCAGTAGTATAGTTTCGGAGGGGTTTGAGCAGTTCTTC.

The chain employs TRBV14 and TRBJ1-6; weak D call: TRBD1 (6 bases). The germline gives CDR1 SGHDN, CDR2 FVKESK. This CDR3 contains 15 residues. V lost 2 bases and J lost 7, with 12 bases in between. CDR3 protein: CASSQSQGRNSPLHF. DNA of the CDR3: TGTGCCAGCAGCCAATCACAGGGTAGGAATTCACCCCTCCACTTT.

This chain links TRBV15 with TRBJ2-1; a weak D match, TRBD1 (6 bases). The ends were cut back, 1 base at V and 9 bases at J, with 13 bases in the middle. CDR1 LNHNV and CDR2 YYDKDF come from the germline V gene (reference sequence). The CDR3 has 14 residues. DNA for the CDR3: TGTGCCACCAGCAGAGGACAGGTACACGGTGAGCAGTTCTTC. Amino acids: CATSRGQVHGEQFF.

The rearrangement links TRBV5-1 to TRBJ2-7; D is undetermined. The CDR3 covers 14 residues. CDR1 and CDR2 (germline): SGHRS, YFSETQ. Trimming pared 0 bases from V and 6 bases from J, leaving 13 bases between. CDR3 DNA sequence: TGCGCCAGCAGCTTGGGACACGCTGGTTCCGAGCAGTACTTC. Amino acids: CASSLGHAGSEQYF.

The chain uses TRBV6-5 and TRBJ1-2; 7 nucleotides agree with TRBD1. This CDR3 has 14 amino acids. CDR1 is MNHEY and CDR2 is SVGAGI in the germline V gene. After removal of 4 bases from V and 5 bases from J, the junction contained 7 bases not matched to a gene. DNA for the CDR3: TGTGCCAGCAGTTTGGCCCAGGGGGTTTATGGCTACACCTTC. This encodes CASSLAQGVYGYTF.

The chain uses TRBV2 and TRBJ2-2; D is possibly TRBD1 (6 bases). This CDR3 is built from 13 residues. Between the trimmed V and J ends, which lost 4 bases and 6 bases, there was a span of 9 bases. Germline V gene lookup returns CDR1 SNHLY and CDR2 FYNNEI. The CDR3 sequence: CASSVQGPGELFF. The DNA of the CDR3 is TGTGCCAGCAGTGTACAGGGACCCGGGGAGCTGTTTTTT.

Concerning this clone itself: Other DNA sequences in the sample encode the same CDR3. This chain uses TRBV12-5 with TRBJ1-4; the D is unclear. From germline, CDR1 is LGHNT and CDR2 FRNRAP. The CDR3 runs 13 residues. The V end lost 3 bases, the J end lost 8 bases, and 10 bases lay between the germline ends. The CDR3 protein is CASGLGVGEKLFF. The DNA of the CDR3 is TGTGCTAGTGGTTTAGGAGTGGGGGAAAAACTGTTTTTT.

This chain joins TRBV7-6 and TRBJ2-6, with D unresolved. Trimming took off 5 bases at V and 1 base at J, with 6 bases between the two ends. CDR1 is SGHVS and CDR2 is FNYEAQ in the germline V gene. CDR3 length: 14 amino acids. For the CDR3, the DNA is TGTGCCAGCAGCAGGAGTTCTGGGGCCAACGTCCTGACTTTC. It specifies CASSRSSGANVLTF. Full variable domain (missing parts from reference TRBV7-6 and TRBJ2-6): GAGVSQSPRYKVTKRGQDVALRCDPISGHVSLYWYRQALGQGPEFLTYFNYEAQQDKSGLPNDRFSAERPEGSISTLTIQRTEQRDSAMYRCASSRSSGANVLTFGAGSRLTVL.

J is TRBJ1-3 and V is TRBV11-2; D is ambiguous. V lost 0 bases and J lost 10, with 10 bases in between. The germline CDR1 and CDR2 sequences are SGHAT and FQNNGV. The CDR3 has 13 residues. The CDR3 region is CASSLDGSGTIYF. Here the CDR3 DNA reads TGTGCCAGCAGCTTAGATGGTTCGGGGACCATATATTTT.